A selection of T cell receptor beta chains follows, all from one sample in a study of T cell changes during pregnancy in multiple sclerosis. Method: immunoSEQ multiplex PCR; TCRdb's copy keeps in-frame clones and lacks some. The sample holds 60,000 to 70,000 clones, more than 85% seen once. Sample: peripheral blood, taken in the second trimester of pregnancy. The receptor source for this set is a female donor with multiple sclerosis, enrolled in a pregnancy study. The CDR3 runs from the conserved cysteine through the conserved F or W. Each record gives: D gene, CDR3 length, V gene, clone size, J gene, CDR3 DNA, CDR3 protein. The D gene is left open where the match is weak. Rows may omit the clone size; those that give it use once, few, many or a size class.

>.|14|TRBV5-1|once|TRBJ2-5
TGCGCCAGCACCGAACCAGGAAGAAAAGAGACCCAGTACTTC
CASTEPGRKETQYF
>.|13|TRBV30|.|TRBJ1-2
TGTGCCCGAAGAAGCCAGGGCACCGATGGCTACACCTTC
CARRSQGTDGYTF
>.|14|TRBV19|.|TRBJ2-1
TGTGCCAGTAGTTTATACGGGACACGGGATGAGCAGTTCTTC
CASSLYGTRDEQFF
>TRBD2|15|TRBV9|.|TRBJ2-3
TGTGCCAGCAGCGTAGCCAGCGGGGGGACAGATACGCAGTATTTT
CASSVASGGTDTQYF
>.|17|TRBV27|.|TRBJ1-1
TGTGCCAGCAGTTTACTCAGGGGAAGAGCCTCCGGCACTGAAGCTTTCTTT
CASSLLRGRASGTEAFF
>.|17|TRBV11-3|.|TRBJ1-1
TGTGCCAGCAGCTTAAATAGGTTGATTCGGAGGAACACTGAAGCTTTCTTT
CASSLNRLIRRNTEAFF
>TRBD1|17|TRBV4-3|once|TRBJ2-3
TGCGCCAGCAGCCAAGATAGTGGTCCGACAGGGCCAGATACGCAGTATTTT
CASSQDSGPTGPDTQYF
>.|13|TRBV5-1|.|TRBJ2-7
TGCGCCAGCACCCCGGGAGACCCCTACGAGCAGTACTTC
CASTPGDPYEQYF
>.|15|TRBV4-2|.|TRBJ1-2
TGTGCCAGCAGCCAAGAATGGTCAGGCAGTCGTGGCTACACCTTC
CASSQEWSGSRGYTF
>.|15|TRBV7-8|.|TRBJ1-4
TGTGCCAGCAGCTTAGCGGGAGCTGCTAATGAAAAACTGTTTTTT
CASSLAGAANEKLFF
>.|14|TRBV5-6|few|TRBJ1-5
TGTGCCAGCAGCTGGTGGAGGAGCAATCAGCCCCAGCATTTT
CASSWWRSNQPQHF
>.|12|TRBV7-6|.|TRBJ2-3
TGTGCCAGCAACAAATTGACAGATACGCAGTATTTT
CASNKLTDTQYF
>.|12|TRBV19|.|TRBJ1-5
TGTGCCACTGGGGGGATCGGTCAGCCCCAGCATTTT
CATGGIGQPQHF
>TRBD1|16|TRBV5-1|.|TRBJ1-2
TGCGCCAGCACTCCGGGACAGGGTTTCCAAACGGGTGGCTACACCTTC
CASTPGQGFQTGGYTF
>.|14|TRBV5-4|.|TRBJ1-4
TGTGCCAGCAGCTTGGACAGCATAAATGAAAAACTGTTTTTT
CASSLDSINEKLFF
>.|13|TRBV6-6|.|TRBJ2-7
TGTGCCAGCAGCCCCCAACCAGCCTACGAGCAGTACTTC
CASSPQPAYEQYF
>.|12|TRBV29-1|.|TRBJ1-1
TGCAGCGTTGAAAACAGGGACACTGAAGCTTTCTTT
CSVENRDTEAFF
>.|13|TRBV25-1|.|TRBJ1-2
TGTGCCAGCAGTCCCCTGGACAGCGAAGGCTACACCTTC
CASSPLDSEGYTF
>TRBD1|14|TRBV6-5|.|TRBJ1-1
TGTGCCAGCAGCCGACAGGGGGAGGGCACTGAAGCTTTCTTT
CASSRQGEGTEAFF
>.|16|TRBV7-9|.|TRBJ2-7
TGTGCCAGCAGCTTGGTTCAGGAATGGATAGCCTACGAGCAGTACTTC
CASSLVQEWIAYEQYF
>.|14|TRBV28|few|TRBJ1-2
TGTGCCAGCAGACTGTCTGGTCGCCTGGTCGGCTACACCTTC
CASRLSGRLVGYTF
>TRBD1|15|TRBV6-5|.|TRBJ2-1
TGTGCCAGCAGCCAGGACAGGGGGGTGAGCGATGAGCAGTTCTTC
CASSQDRGVSDEQFF
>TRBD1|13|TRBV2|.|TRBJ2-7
TGTGCCAGCAGTCCGACAGGGGGTTACGAGCAGTACTTC
CASSPTGGYEQYF
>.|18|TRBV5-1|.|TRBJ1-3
TGCGCCAGCAGCTTGGAAATACAGCACCGAAATTCTGGAAACACCATATATTTT
CASSLEIQHRNSGNTIYF
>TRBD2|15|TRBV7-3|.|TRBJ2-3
TGTGCCAGCAGCGATTCTCTTTCGGGGGGGGATACGCAGTATTTT
CASSDSLSGGDTQYF
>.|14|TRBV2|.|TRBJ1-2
TGTGCCAGCAGATCCACAGGACCTGACTATGGCTACACCTTC
CASRSTGPDYGYTF
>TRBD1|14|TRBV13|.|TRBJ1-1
TGTGCCAGCAGCCTAGAGACAGGGTACACTGAAGCTTTCTTT
CASSLETGYTEAFF
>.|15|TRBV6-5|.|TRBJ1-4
TGTGCCAGCAGTTACTCGACAGGATTCAATGAAAAACTGTTTTTT
CASSYSTGFNEKLFF
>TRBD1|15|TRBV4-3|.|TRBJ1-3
TGCGCCAGCAGCCCACAGGGGGCCTCTGGAAACACCATATATTTT
CASSPQGASGNTIYF
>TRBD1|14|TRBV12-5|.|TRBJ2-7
TGTGCTAGTGGAACCGGGACAGGGGGCTACGAGCAGTACTTC
CASGTGTGGYEQYF
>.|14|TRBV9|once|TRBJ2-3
TGTGCCAGCAGCGTGAGACAGGCCCCAGATACGCAGTATTTT
CASSVRQAPDTQYF
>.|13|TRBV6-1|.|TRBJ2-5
TGTGCCAGCAGTGGATCAGGGCTCGAGACCCAGTACTTC
CASSGSGLETQYF
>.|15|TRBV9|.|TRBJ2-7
TGTGCCAGCAGCGTAGGACAGGCGAGCTCCTACGAGCAGTACTTC
CASSVGQASSYEQYF